This TCR beta chain was recorded in a study of siplizumab effects on memory and regulatory T cells. Study-wide findings and caveats: In controls, around 30% of mappable alloreactive CD4+ clones were Treg-derived on average, versus approximately 70% with siplizumab.

A remark on this clone: Its antigen is unknown.

The length of the CDR3 is 16 residues. Trimming left V 0 bases short and J 3 bases short, with 11 bases between. Germline V CDR1 and CDR2: MGHRA, YSYEKL. Data came from immunoSEQ multiplex PCR; TCRdb stores just in-frame clones and leaves some out. The table has around 7,400 clones, 65% to 70% seen once. Sequenced input: effector memory CD8+ T cells sorted from blood. Subset in this sample: unstimulated CD8+ effector memory T cells. The origin of this receptor is a human donor in good health. The chain carries TRBV4-1 and TRBJ1-4, with D maybe TRBD1 (5 bases). The CDR3 here is CASSQDGGKPNEKLFF. The CDR3 DNA reads TGCGCCAGCAGCCAAGATGGGGGGAAACCTAATGAAAAACTGTTTTTT.